These T cell receptor beta chains were read from a single sample in a study of T cell responses to AZD1222 COVID-19 vaccine. Data came from immunoSEQ multiplex PCR; TCRdb stores just in-frame clones and leaves some out. The sample records tens of thousands of clones, just under 90% being singletons. Sequencing was performed on peripheral blood, taken on day 0 of AZD1222 vaccination. Receptor source: an adult in good health. Both conserved end residues are part of each CDR3. D genes are given only for firm matches. Only part of the rows carry a size: once, few, many, or a class if the clone is expanded.

d_call	clone_size	j_call	v_call	cdr3_aa	cdr3_nt
.	.	TRBJ2-3	TRBV7-6	CASSLDGVAVTDTQYF	TGTGCCAGCAGCTTAGACGGAGTAGCGGTCACAGATACGCAGTATTTT
.	once	TRBJ1-6	TRBV25-1	CASTPGQFNSPLHF	TGTGCCAGCACTCCCGGACAATTCAATTCACCCCTCCACTTT
TRBD1	.	TRBJ1-2	TRBV6-5	CASSTPVGGGYGYTF	TGTGCCAGCAGTACCCCGGTAGGGGGCGGCTATGGCTACACCTTC
TRBD2	.	TRBJ2-5	TRBV6-2/TRBV6-3	CASSYYGGGEETQYF	TGTGCCAGCAGTTACTACGGGGGGGGTGAGGAGACCCAGTACTTC
.	.	TRBJ1-2	TRBV24-1	CATSDPAWGNQAGYTF	TGTGCCACCAGTGATCCGGCCTGGGGAAACCAGGCGGGCTACACCTTC
.	.	TRBJ1-2	TRBV11-3	CASTPGGSAGGYTF	TGTGCCAGCACGCCCGGGGGCTCAGCAGGAGGCTACACCTTC
.	once	TRBJ1-6	TRBV18	CASSPQGATDNSPLHF	TGTGCCAGCTCACCCCAGGGAGCCACTGATAATTCACCCCTCCACTTT
.	.	TRBJ2-2	TRBV29-1	CSVPDPGGELFF	TGCAGCGTACCGGACCCGGGCGGGGAGCTGTTTTTT
.	.	TRBJ1-5	TRBV30	CAWSAANQPQHF	TGTGCCTGGAGTGCCGCGAATCAGCCCCAGCATTTT
.	.	TRBJ1-5	TRBV7-2	CASSLIPGDQPQHF	TGTGCCAGCAGCTTAATCCCCGGAGATCAGCCCCAGCATTTT
.	.	TRBJ1-5	TRBV18	CASSPPTGADQPQHF	TGTGCCAGCTCACCACCGACAGGAGCCGATCAGCCCCAGCATTTT
TRBD2	once	TRBJ2-5	TRBV19	CASRLGAGYQETQYF	TGTGCCAGTAGACTTGGAGCGGGGTACCAAGAGACCCAGTACTTC
.	.	TRBJ1-3	TRBV4-1	CASSPVWGNTIYF	TGCGCCAGCAGCCCCGTCTGGGGAAACACCATATATTTT
.	.	TRBJ1-2	TRBV4-1	CASSQDRLGGYTF	TGCGCCAGCAGCCAAGATAGGTTAGGAGGCTACACCTTC
TRBD1	few	TRBJ1-2	TRBV30	CACSSGGGYTF	TGTGCCTGTTCTTCAGGGGGAGGCTACACCTTC
TRBD1	.	TRBJ1-5	TRBV6-5	CASSRTGQGGQPQHF	TGTGCCAGCAGTCGGACCGGACAGGGCGGACAGCCCCAGCATTTT
.	.	TRBJ1-6	TRBV9	CASSTGTGDAPLHF	TGTGCCAGCAGCACCGGGACGGGGGACGCACCCCTCCACTTT
.	.	TRBJ2-3	TRBV3-1/TRBV3-2	CASSQDRVGTQYF	TGTGCCAGCAGCCAAGATCGGGTGGGGACGCAGTATTTT
TRBD1	.	TRBJ1-4	TRBV27	CASGTGQGAREKLFF	TGTGCCAGCGGAACGGGACAGGGGGCACGTGAAAAACTGTTTTTT
.	.	TRBJ1-1	TRBV14	CASSRSRGTEAFF	TGTGCCAGCAGCCGATCCAGGGGTACTGAAGCTTTCTTT
TRBD2	few	TRBJ2-3	TRBV6-5	CASSRSASGVHTQYF	TGTGCCAGCAGTCGAAGCGCTAGCGGGGTGCATACGCAGTATTTT
.	.	TRBJ1-2	TRBV25-1	CASSDPAGPYGYTF	TGTGCCAGCAGTGACCCGGCAGGGCCCTATGGCTACACCTTC
.	.	TRBJ1-1	TRBV2	CARRAPMNTEAFF	TGTGCCCGCCGAGCTCCAATGAACACTGAAGCTTTCTTT
TRBD1	.	TRBJ1-2	TRBV15	CATSRDRTGEVYGYTF	TGTGCCACCAGCAGAGACCGAACAGGGGAGGTCTATGGCTACACCTTC
TRBD1	once	TRBJ2-5	TRBV18	CASSPQNQGARETQYF	TGTGCCAGCTCACCACAGAACCAGGGGGCGAGAGAGACCCAGTACTTC
.	.	TRBJ1-2	TRBV5-1	CASRTFGPTGYTF	TGCGCCAGCCGGACTTTCGGTCCCACGGGCTACACCTTC
.	.	TRBJ1-2	TRBV30	CAWSWTEIYGYTF	TGTGCCTGGAGTTGGACTGAGATCTATGGCTACACCTTC
TRBD1	few	TRBJ1-2	TRBV6-5	CASKVTGFYGYTF	TGTGCCAGCAAGGTGACAGGGTTCTATGGCTACACCTTC
.	.	TRBJ1-1	TRBV11-3	CASSRDFNTEAFF	TGTGCCAGCAGCCGGGACTTCAACACTGAAGCTTTCTTT
.	.	TRBJ1-1	TRBV15	CATSRQYWNTEAFF	TGTGCCACCAGCAGACAGTATTGGAACACTGAAGCTTTCTTT
TRBD1	.	TRBJ1-2	TRBV19	CASRRDGTVNGYTF	TGTGCCAGTAGAAGGGATGGGACAGTAAATGGCTACACCTTC
TRBD1	.	TRBJ1-1	TRBV10-3	CAIRGTGMGGETEAFF	TGTGCCATTAGAGGGACAGGGATGGGTGGAGAGACTGAAGCTTTCTTT
TRBD1	.	TRBJ1-1	TRBV7-9	CASSSGQLRTGAFF	TGTGCCAGCAGCTCGGGACAGCTCCGAACGGGAGCTTTCTTT
.	once	TRBJ1-3	TRBV9	CASSVGVASGNTIYF	TGTGCCAGCAGCGTTGGGGTAGCTTCTGGAAACACCATATATTTT
.	.	TRBJ1-5	TRBV5-5	CASSLGGRSNQPQHF	TGTGCCAGCAGCCTGGGGGGTCGTAGCAATCAGCCCCAGCATTTT
.	once	TRBJ1-2	TRBV9	CASSVGGGVNYGYTF	TGTGCCAGCAGCGTAGGGGGCGGGGTGAACTATGGCTACACCTTC
.	.	TRBJ1-2	TRBV30	CAWRSLGDAYGYTF	TGTGCCTGGAGATCCTTAGGGGATGCCTATGGCTACACCTTC
TRBD1	.	TRBJ2-2	TRBV5-5	CASSKGQGQTGELFF	TGTGCCAGCAGCAAAGGACAGGGTCAAACCGGGGAGCTGTTTTTT
.	.	TRBJ1-2	TRBV3-1/TRBV3-2	CASSQDRARGGYTF	TGTGCCAGCAGCCAAGATCGGGCGAGAGGTGGCTACACCTTC
.	.	TRBJ1-2	TRBV10-3	CAISPDYYGYTF	TGTGCCATCAGTCCAGACTACTATGGCTACACCTTC
.	.	TRBJ2-7	TRBV3-1/TRBV3-2	CASSILQGPYEQYF	TGTGCCAGCAGCATACTACAGGGTCCCTACGAGCAGTACTTC
.	.	TRBJ1-2	TRBV6-5	CASSYSWGNGYTF	TGTGCCAGCAGTTACTCTTGGGGGAATGGCTACACCTTC
TRBD1	.	TRBJ1-1	TRBV3-1/TRBV3-2	CASSQNRDSAAFF	TGTGCCAGCAGCCAAAACCGGGACAGTGCGGCTTTCTTT